These T cell receptor beta chains were read from a single sample in a study of blood T cell repertoires in COVID-19. Assay used: immunoSEQ multiplex PCR; TCRdb lists only in-frame clones, some missing. The sample has tens of thousands of clones, around four fifths seen once. The sequencing sample was made of peripheral blood. The receptors originated from a man at least 80 years old with active or convalescent COVID-19. Both conserved end residues are part of each CDR3. Each record gives: D gene, J gene, V gene, clone size, CDR3 DNA, CDR3 protein. The D gene is left open where the match is weak. Not all rows give a size; the values are once, few, many and, for expanded clones, a class.

TRBD1	TRBJ2-2	TRBV5-5	-	TGTGCCAGCAGCTTCACCGGGACAGGAACCACCGGGGAGCTGTTTTTT	CASSFTGTGTTGELFF
TRBD1	TRBJ1-6	TRBV19	-	TGTGCCACCTCTACCGGGACAGGGAGCGGTTCACCCCTCCACTTT	CATSTGTGSGSPLHF
-	TRBJ2-5	TRBV3-1/TRBV3-2	-	TGTGCCAGCAGCCAAGATGGCGAGACCCAGTACTTC	CASSQDGETQYF
TRBD1	TRBJ1-5	TRBV4-1	-	TGCGCCAGCAGCCAAGAGGTAGGGGGCCGGCAGCCCCAGCATTTT	CASSQEVGGRQPQHF
-	TRBJ1-5	TRBV6-2/TRBV6-3	few	TGTGCCAGCAGTTACAACCGGGGGGGCTTTAATCAGCCCCAGCATTTT	CASSYNRGGFNQPQHF
TRBD1	TRBJ1-2	TRBV5-8	-	TGTGCCAGCAGCCCGGACAGGGTCAGACTTTACTATGGCTACACCTTC	CASSPDRVRLYYGYTF
-	TRBJ1-2	TRBV18	-	TGTGCCAGCTCACCGGCTCAGGCTACGGCGGGCTACACCTTC	CASSPAQATAGYTF
-	TRBJ1-4	TRBV27	-	TGTGCCAGCAGTCGGGGGGGAGGGCTTCGTAATGAAAAACTGTTTTTT	CASSRGGGLRNEKLFF
TRBD2	TRBJ2-5	TRBV5-1	-	TGCGCCAGCAGCAAACTAGCGGTGGAAGAGACCCAGTACTTC	CASSKLAVEETQYF
TRBD1	TRBJ1-4	TRBV12-5	-	TGTGCTAGTGGCTTAAGCATGAATAGGGGGCTGGCTAATGAAAAACTGTTTTTT	CASGLSMNRGLANEKLFF
TRBD1	TRBJ1-1	TRBV27	-	TGTGCCAGCAGAACCGGGACAGGGTCTCCTGAAGCTTTCTTT	CASRTGTGSPEAFF
TRBD1	TRBJ1-4	TRBV18	-	TGTGCCAGCTCACCAGGGACAGGGGCAACTAATGAAAAACTGTTTTTT	CASSPGTGATNEKLFF
TRBD1	TRBJ1-5	TRBV19	-	TGTGCCAGTAGTGGGGACAGGGGGCTCCAGCCCCAGCATTTT	CASSGDRGLQPQHF
-	TRBJ2-6	TRBV29-1	-	TGCAGCGTTAAAGACTTTTCTGGGGCCAACGTCCTGACTTTC	CSVKDFSGANVLTF
-	TRBJ2-7	TRBV19	-	TGTGCCAGTAGTATACGGACAAGGACGGTCTACGAGCAGTACTTC	CASSIRTRTVYEQYF
-	TRBJ1-2	TRBV10-2	-	TGCGCCAGCAGTGAGGGAGGTCGGGGCTACACCTTC	CASSEGGRGYTF
-	TRBJ2-1	TRBV12-5	-	TGTGCTAGTGGTTTCGGGGACAATGAGCAGTTCTTC	CASGFGDNEQFF
-	TRBJ2-5	TRBV24-1	once	TGTGCCACCAGTGATTCGACAACACCCGGGACCCAGTACTTC	CATSDSTTPGTQYF
-	TRBJ2-5	TRBV7-2	-	TGTGCCAGCAGCCCAGAGACCAACACGGGGACCCAGTACTTC	CASSPETNTGTQYF
-	TRBJ2-7	TRBV19	few	TGTGCCAGCCGAGTTAGTCACAGGTTGAGCTCCTACGAGCAGTACTTC	CASRVSHRLSSYEQYF
TRBD1	TRBJ2-7	TRBV10-2	-	TGCGCCAGCAGTGAGGGACAGGACTCCTACGAGCAGTACTTC	CASSEGQDSYEQYF
TRBD1	TRBJ2-2	TRBV10-3	-	TGTGCCGCCGGGACAGGGGTGAGCACCGGGGAGCTGTTTTTT	CAAGTGVSTGELFF
-	TRBJ2-1	TRBV5-6	-	TGTGCCAGCAGCGTCGCAGGGGCCTCATACAATGAGCAGTTCTTC	CASSVAGASYNEQFF
-	TRBJ1-6	TRBV30	-	TGTGCCGAAGGTGGAGGGGCCTCACCCCTCCACTTT	CAEGGGASPLHF
-	TRBJ1-2	TRBV7-9	-	TGTGCCAGCAGCCCCTACAGGGAATGGGGGCTATCCGGCTACACCTTC	CASSPYREWGLSGYTF
TRBD1	TRBJ2-2	TRBV11-3	-	TGTGCCAGCAGCGACAGGGCAGCGAACACCGGGGAGCTGTTTTTT	CASSDRAANTGELFF
TRBD1	TRBJ2-7	TRBV5-1	few	TGCGCCAGCAGCGCCCTCGCCGGGACAGGGGAGGGACACGAGCAGTACTTC	CASSALAGTGEGHEQYF
-	TRBJ1-6	TRBV7-2	-	TGTGCCAGCAGCGTAGGGGGGGATTCACCCCTCCACTTT	CASSVGGDSPLHF
-	TRBJ1-6	TRBV27	once	TGTGCCAGCAGTTTCAACGGGAAAGGTTCACCCCTCCACTTT	CASSFNGKGSPLHF
TRBD1	TRBJ1-2	TRBV7-2	few	TGTGCCAGCAGGGCTACAGGGGGCGGTGGCTACACCTTC	CASRATGGGGYTF
-	TRBJ2-1	TRBV6-2/TRBV6-3	-	TGTGCCAGCAGTTATTCAGGACCCCGGGGTGAGCAGTTCTTC	CASSYSGPRGEQFF
TRBD2	TRBJ2-5	TRBV30	-	TGTGCCTGGAGTGTACCGGGGGGGCGCCAAGAGACCCAGTACTTC	CAWSVPGGRQETQYF
-	TRBJ1-5	TRBV18	-	TGTGCCAGCTCCCTTAGGTTGGAGGAGCTCCGGCATTTT	CASSLRLEELRHF
TRBD1	TRBJ2-3	TRBV4-1	-	TGCGCCAGCAGCCAAAAGACAGGGGCCAGCACAGATACGCAGTATTTT	CASSQKTGASTDTQYF
-	TRBJ1-1	TRBV7-6	few	TGTGCCAGCAGCTTAGAAGGGGTTGGCACTGAAGCTTTCTTT	CASSLEGVGTEAFF
TRBD2	TRBJ2-1	TRBV6-2/TRBV6-3	few	TGTGCCAGCAGTTACAGGCCTAGCGGGAGGAGCGAGCAGTTCTTC	CASSYRPSGRSEQFF
TRBD1	TRBJ1-1	TRBV27	-	TGTGCCAGCAGTGGGACAGGGGAGGAAGCTTTCTTT	CASSGTGEEAFF
TRBD1	TRBJ1-1	TRBV29-1	-	TGCAGCGCGGGACAGGGGGGGGACACTGAAGCTTTCTTT	CSAGQGGDTEAFF
-	TRBJ1-2	TRBV5-6	-	TGTGCCAGCAGCTTGGATGAGACAGTTGGCTACACCTTC	CASSLDETVGYTF
-	TRBJ1-4	TRBV11-2	-	TGTGCCAGCAGCCCCCGGGGGGGGCGAGAAAAACTGTTTTTT	CASSPRGGREKLFF
TRBD2	TRBJ2-1	TRBV5-4	once	TGTGCCAGCAGCTCTACTAGCGGGAGGCTGAATGAGCAGTTCTTC	CASSSTSGRLNEQFF
-	TRBJ2-1	TRBV3-1/TRBV3-2	few	TGTGCCAGCAGCCGCCGCCGGGAGCGGCGGTTCTTC	CASSRRRERRFF
TRBD2	TRBJ2-3	TRBV29-1	-	TGCAGCGTCGGTAAAACCGGACTAGTCTATAGCACAGATACGCAGTATTTT	CSVGKTGLVYSTDTQYF
-	TRBJ2-7	TRBV12-3/TRBV12-4	-	TGTGCCAGCAGTTTAGTCGGGGTCTACGAGCAGTACTTC	CASSLVGVYEQYF
-	TRBJ2-7	TRBV7-2	once	TGTGCCAGCAGCAGTGGCGGGGTGAAGTACTTC	CASSSGGVKYF
-	TRBJ1-1	TRBV7-9	-	TGTGCCAGCAGCTTCGGACATTTGGTTGAAGCTTTCTTT	CASSFGHLVEAFF
TRBD1	TRBJ1-6	TRBV2	few	TGTGCCAGCAGTGCTCGGTCGGGACAGGGGCTTAGGTCACCCCTCCACTTT	CASSARSGQGLRSPLHF
-	TRBJ2-2	TRBV2	-	TGTGCCAGCACTCGACAAAACACCGGGGAGCTGTTTTTT	CASTRQNTGELFF
-	TRBJ2-5	TRBV5-1	-	TGCGCCAGCGAGTCAGGGAAGGGGTCCCAAGAGACCCAGTACTTC	CASESGKGSQETQYF
-	TRBJ1-3	TRBV2	-	TGTGCCAGCAGCCCGGACAGTCGCTCTGGAAACACCATATATTTT	CASSPDSRSGNTIYF
-	TRBJ1-1	TRBV4-1	-	TGCGCCAGCAGCCAAGAGGCGCAGGTCCGGACTGAAGCTTTCTTT	CASSQEAQVRTEAFF
-	TRBJ1-2	TRBV12-3/TRBV12-4	-	TGTGCCAGCAGTTTCGGACAGTTGCGTGGCTACACCTTC	CASSFGQLRGYTF
-	TRBJ1-6	TRBV15	-	TGTGCCACCAGCAGAGATGGAGAAGCCAATTCACCCCTCCACTTT	CATSRDGEANSPLHF
TRBD2	TRBJ2-5	TRBV3-1/TRBV3-2	-	TGTGCCAGCAGCCGTAGGACTAGCGGGGGGAAAGAGACCCAGTACTTC	CASSRRTSGGKETQYF
TRBD1	TRBJ1-1	TRBV5-1	few	TGCGCCAGCAGCTTGGGGGACAGGGTGGACACTGAAGCTTTCTTT	CASSLGDRVDTEAFF
-	TRBJ1-2	TRBV7-2	-	TGTGCCAGCAGCACAGCAGGGTTTTCAAACTATGGCTACACCTTC	CASSTAGFSNYGYTF
-	TRBJ1-2	TRBV4-1	-	TGCGCCAGCAGCCAAGAGGGGATGGGGGGCTATGGCTACACCTTC	CASSQEGMGGYGYTF
-	TRBJ1-5	TRBV18	-	TGTGCCAGCCCCCGGTATGATCAGCCCCAGCATTTT	CASPRYDQPQHF
TRBD1	TRBJ1-6	TRBV5-6	-	TGTGCCAGCAGCGCTTACACTACAGGGGGCCGGGATTCACCCCTCCACTTT	CASSAYTTGGRDSPLHF